The 17 T cell receptor beta chains reported below all come from one sample, sequenced in a study of CD8 T cells in Susac syndrome. RNA in amounts of roughly 0.5 to 1 ug was reverse transcribed with random hexamers. TCRdb recomputed calls from the immunoSEQ multiplex PCR reads with MiXCR, one row per CDR3 protein. Of 100,000 to 150,000 distinct CDR3 sequences listed, more than 90% are singletons. Specimen: CD4+ T cells from PBMCs. These receptors all stem from a human donor in good health.

In its sample, this clonotype was seen once. This chain's CDR3 is CASSQASGGNIQYF. DNA for the CDR3: TGTGCCAGCAGCCAAGCTAGCGGGGGGAACATTCAGTACTTC. The gene calls are TRBV3-1 and TRBJ2-4; 11 nucleotides line up with TRBD2. Looked up from germline, CDR1 is LGHDT and CDR2 is YNNKEL (reference sequence). J lost 7 bases, V lost 1 base, and 0 bases had no gene match. There are 14 residues in the CDR3.

The chain uses TRBV12-3 or TRBV12-4 and TRBJ2-7; D ambiguous. Trimming shortened V by 1 base and J by 9 bases, and 7 bases separated the two germline ends. The CDR3 totals 11 residues. CDR3 bases: TGTGCCAGCAGTTTAGGGACCTCGCAGTACTTC. Its translation: CASSLGTSQYF.

V usage is TRBV7-9 and J usage is TRBJ1-1; D ambiguous. CDR1 is SEHNR and CDR2 is FQNEAQ in the germline V gene (reference sequence). This CDR3 comprises 13 residues. The germline V and J ends were trimmed by 1 base and 5 bases, with 8 bases remaining between them. The CDR3: CASSLEGETEAFF. DNA of the CDR3: TGTGCCAGCAGCTTAGAGGGAGAGACTGAAGCTTTCTTT.

The chain combines TRBV5-1 with TRBJ2-7; D perhaps matches TRBD1 (6 bases). The CDR3 runs to 14 residues. Trimming took 4 bases from V and 5 from J, leaving 16 bases between them. The germline V gene encodes CDR1 SGHRS and CDR2 YFSETQ. CDR3 protein: CASSASGTRHEQYF. The CDR3 DNA reads TGCGCCAGCAGCGCCTCCGGGACACGGCACGAGCAGTACTTC.

The rearrangement links TRBV7-9 to TRBJ2-4; maybe TRBD2 (5 bases). The CDR3 has 15 residues. Trimming pared 4 bases from V and 1 base from J, leaving 11 bases between. Per germline, CDR1 SEHNR and CDR2 FQNEAQ (reference sequence). In DNA form, the CDR3 reads TGTGCCAGCAGCTCACCGGGGATGGCCAAAAACATTCAGTACTTC. This sequence encodes CASSSPGMAKNIQYF. Based on the CDR3 plus reference TRBV7-9 and TRBJ2-4, the full variable domain is DTGVSQNPRHKITKRGQNVTFRCDPISEHNRLYWYRQTLGQGPEFLTYFQNEAQLEKSRLLSDRFSAERPKGSFSTLEIQRTEQGDSAMYLCASSSPGMAKNIQYFGAGTRLSVL.

The chain recombines TRBV7-2 with TRBJ2-7; TRBD2 is a possible D gene (5 bases). V was cut by 1 base and J by 2 bases, with 12 bases left in between. The CDR3 contains 15 residues. CDR1 is SGHTA and CDR2 is FQGNSA in the germline V gene. The CDR3 is CASSLGLAPTYEQYF. In DNA, the CDR3 is TGTGCCAGCAGCTTAGGGCTAGCACCCACCTACGAGCAGTACTTC.

The chain is built from TRBV6-1 and TRBJ2-5; D may match TRBD1 or TRBD2 (5 bases each). Germline lookup yields CDR1 MNHNS and CDR2 SASEGT. V shed 2 bases and J shed 4 bases, with 11 bases lying between them. The CDR3 has 14 amino acids. The CDR3 coding sequence is TGTGCCAGCAGTGAAACTAGGGGTGGAGAGACCCAGTACTTC. Encoded protein: CASSETRGGETQYF.

The chain is built from TRBV7-9 and TRBJ1-2; no clear D. V gave up 3 bases and J gave up 3 bases, with 17 bases separating them. This CDR3 is built from 16 residues. Germline CDR1 reads SEHNR; CDR2 reads FQNEAQ (reference sequence). In DNA form, the CDR3 reads TGTGCCAGCAGCTTGACGGGGATTCCCCTCTACTATGGCTACACCTTC. Translating it yields CASSLTGIPLYYGYTF.

The chain couples TRBV3-1 to TRBJ2-1, with 9 bases lining up with TRBD2. J gave up 6 bases and V 4 bases, and 7 bases lay outside the gene matches. The germline gives CDR1 LGHDT, CDR2 YNNKEL (reference sequence). This CDR3 is 15 amino acids long. The CDR3 DNA follows: TGTGCCAGCAGCCCTGAGGTAGCGGGAGTCAATGAGCAGTTCTTC. It is translated as CASSPEVAGVNEQFF.

This rearrangement joins TRBV7-2 to TRBJ2-3; D call uncertain. V shed 5 bases and J shed 4 bases, with 13 bases lying between them. The CDR3 contains 14 residues. Germline loops: CDR1 SGHTA, CDR2 FQGNSA. The CDR3 loop reads CASSPRVAADTQYF. The CDR3 DNA sequence: TGTGCCAGCAGCCCCCGGGTAGCAGCAGATACGCAGTATTTT.

J is TRBJ2-2 and V is TRBV4-2; 14 bases are shared with TRBD2. This CDR3 region has 15 residues. Germline V gene data show CDR1 as LGHNA and CDR2 as YNFKEQ. Germline trimming cut 7 bases from V and 8 bases from J; bases unmatched to any gene: 6. The CDR3 loop is CASKSGTSGSGELFF. Written as DNA, the CDR3 is TGTGCCAGCAAATCCGGGACTAGCGGGAGTGGGGAGCTGTTTTTT.

This chain links TRBV5-1 with TRBJ2-2; TRBD2 is a possible D gene (6 bases). Germline lookup yields CDR1 SGHRS and CDR2 YFSETQ. Trimming left V 0 bases short and J 4 bases short, with 13 bases between. The CDR3 is made up of 16 amino acids. In DNA, the CDR3 is TGCGCCAGCAGCTTGGCCTCGGCTAGCGTCACCGGGGAGCTGTTTTTT. Its translation is CASSLASASVTGELFF.

This chain joins TRBV7-6 and TRBJ2-1; D could derive from TRBD1 or TRBD2 (5 bases each). Germline V gene lookup returns CDR1 SGHVS and CDR2 FNYEAQ. Deletions cut 5 bases from V and 5 bases from J, with 16 bases between. The CDR3 is 15 residues long. The CDR3 loop is CASSLTGTVNNEQFF. CDR3 sequence (DNA): TGTGCCAGCAGCCTAACCGGGACGGTTAACAATGAGCAGTTCTTC.

The chain is built from TRBV20-1 and TRBJ2-1; 11 bases fit TRBD2. This CDR3 region has 16 residues. The V and J ends lost 0 bases and 3 bases, in that order; junction bases with no gene match: 4. CDR1 DFQATT and CDR2 SNEGSKA come from the germline V gene (reference sequence). CDR3 residues: CSAREGLAAGYNEQFF. DNA of the CDR3: TGCAGTGCTAGAGAGGGACTAGCGGCTGGCTACAATGAGCAGTTCTTC.

The rearrangement links TRBV2 to TRBJ2-3; D unclear. V lost 4 bases, J lost 4 bases, and 15 bases lay in between. CDR1 and CDR2 from the germline V gene are SNHLY and FYNNEI. The CDR3 is 15 amino acids. The CDR3 bases are TGTGCCAGCAGTGCTCGGACCTATCCCGCAGATACGCAGTATTTT. Residues: CASSARTYPADTQYF. The full variable domain, with the rest looked up from reference TRBV2 and TRBJ2-3, is EPEVTQTPSHQVTQMGQEVILRCVPISNHLYFYWYRQILGQKVEFLVSFYNNEISEKSEIFDDQFSVERPDGSNFTLKIRSTKLEDSAMYFCASSARTYPADTQYFGPGTRLTVL.

J is TRBJ1-2 and V is TRBV29-1; 9 bases line up with TRBD1. This CDR3 comprises 12 residues. The V gene end was trimmed by 4 bases and the J gene end by 6 bases; junction bases not matched to a gene: 3. Germline V gene lookup returns CDR1 SQVTM and CDR2 ANQGSEA. CDR3 loop: CSVGQGGHGYTF. CDR3 in DNA: TGCAGCGTTGGACAGGGGGGGCATGGCTACACCTTC.

This clonotype was counted a single time. The chain combines TRBV19 with TRBJ2-5; 7 bases agree with TRBD1. Per germline, CDR1 LNHDA and CDR2 SQIVND (reference sequence). The CDR3 is 13 amino acids. With V trimmed by 4 bases and J by 3 bases, 2 bases remained unmatched. CDR3 nucleotide sequence: TGTGCCAGTAGTAACCAGGGGGAAGAGACCCAGTACTTC. Translation gives CASSNQGEETQYF.